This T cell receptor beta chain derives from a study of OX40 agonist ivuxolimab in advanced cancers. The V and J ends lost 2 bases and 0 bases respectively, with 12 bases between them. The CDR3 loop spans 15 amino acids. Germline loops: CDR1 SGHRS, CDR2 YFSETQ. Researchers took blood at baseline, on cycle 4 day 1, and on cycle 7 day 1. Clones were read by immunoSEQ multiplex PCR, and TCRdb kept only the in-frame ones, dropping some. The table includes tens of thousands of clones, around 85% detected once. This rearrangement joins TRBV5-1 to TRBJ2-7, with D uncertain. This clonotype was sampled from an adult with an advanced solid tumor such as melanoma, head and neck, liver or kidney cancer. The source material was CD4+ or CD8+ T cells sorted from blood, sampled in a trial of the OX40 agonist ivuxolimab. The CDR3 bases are TGCGCCAGCAGCTTAGGAGAGAAGAGCTCCTACGAGCAGTACTTC. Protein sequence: CASSLGEKSSYEQYF.